These 5 T cell receptor beta chains were all obtained from the same sample, sequenced in a study of T-cell reconstitution after alpha-beta-depleted transplantation in children. For TCRbeta, the library was prepared with unique molecular identifiers. TCRdb ran MiXCR on the PCR reads and lists one entry per CDR3 protein. This sample has about 400,000 distinct CDR3 sequences; roughly 21% occur once, and the top ten carry 3.8%. Sequencing was performed on PBMCs from the stem cell graft donor, taken from the stem cell graft. The receptors originated from a human donor who donated a stem cell graft to a child with acute myeloid leukemia.

The chain employs TRBV7-6 and TRBJ2-7; TRBD2 might be the D (6 bases). This CDR3 contains 16 residues. V shed 2 bases and J shed 0 bases, with 14 bases lying between them. The V gene's germline CDR1 is SGHVS and CDR2 FNYEAQ. The CDR3 reads CASSLSASASSYEQYF. The CDR3 nucleotides read TGTGCCAGCAGCTTAAGCGCTAGCGCCAGCTCCTACGAGCAGTACTTC. The full variable domain, completed using reference TRBV7-6 and TRBJ2-7, is GAGVSQSPRYKVTKRGQDVALRCDPISGHVSLYWYRQALGQGPEFLTYFNYEAQQDKSGLPNDRFSAERPEGSISTLTIQRTEQRDSAMYRCASSLSASASSYEQYFGPGTRLTVT.

The chain employs TRBV3-1 and TRBJ2-7; 7 bases line up with TRBD2. In germline, CDR1 is LGHDT, CDR2 YNNKEL (reference sequence). The CDR3 spans 15 residues. Trimming at V came to 5 bases and at J to 1 base, leaving 8 bases not matched to a gene. The CDR3 DNA follows: TGTGCCAGCAGCAACCGGGACTATGGTTCCTACGAGCAGTACTTC. This translates into CASSNRDYGSYEQYF.

V is TRBV9 and J is TRBJ2-1; D could derive from TRBD1 or TRBD2 (5 bases each). V dropped 4 bases and J dropped 3 bases, with 17 bases sitting between them. Germline lookup yields CDR1 SGDLS and CDR2 YYNGEE. CDR3 length equals 16 residues. The DNA for the CDR3 is TGTGCCAGCAGCTCCTCCCGGGACCACCTCTACAATGAGCAGTTCTTC. As protein: CASSSSRDHLYNEQFF.

The chain recombines TRBV25-1 with TRBJ2-3, with unresolved D. The CDR3 spans 14 residues. Trimming removed 4 bases from V and 3 bases from J, with 11 bases in between. Looked up from germline, CDR1 is MGHDK and CDR2 is SYGVNS. The CDR3 DNA reads as TGTGCCAGCAGTGGCCTAGAAGCTACAGATACGCAGTATTTT. Amino acids: CASSGLEATDTQYF.

This clonotype was observed at least ten times. The J gene is TRBJ2-1, the V gene TRBV29-1, with a possible D match to TRBD2 (6 bases). Trimming left V 6 bases short and J 3 bases short, with 18 bases between. CDR1 SQVTM and CDR2 ANQGSEA come from the germline V gene. The CDR3 runs 15 residues. Here the CDR3 reads CSVTLGGAVYNEQFF. The CDR3 DNA follows: TGCAGCGTGACCCTTGGCGGGGCGGTCTACAATGAGCAGTTCTTC.